The rows below give T cell receptor beta chains drawn from one sample of a study of OX40 agonist ivuxolimab in advanced cancers. TCRdb's copy holds only in-frame clones and misses some; the assay was immunoSEQ multiplex PCR. The sample has roughly 87,000 clones, more than 80% seen once. The sample was CD4+ or CD8+ T cells sorted from blood, taken in a trial of the OX40 agonist ivuxolimab. Source of these receptors: an adult with an advanced solid tumor such as melanoma, head and neck, liver or kidney cancer. Both conserved end residues are part of each CDR3. D genes are given only for firm matches. Where a row states a size, it is once, few, many or the class of an expanded clone; other rows omit it.

d_gene: TRBD1
abundance: .
v_gene: TRBV27
j_gene: TRBJ2-7
CDR3aa: CASTGTGGYEQYF
CDR3nt: TGTGCCAGCACCGGGACAGGGGGCTACGAGCAGTACTTC

d_gene: TRBD2
abundance: .
v_gene: TRBV25-1
j_gene: TRBJ2-2
CDR3aa: CASSRGGTGELFF
CDR3nt: TGTGCCAGCAGTCGGGGGGGGACCGGGGAGCTGTTTTTT

d_gene: .
abundance: .
v_gene: TRBV28
j_gene: TRBJ2-4
CDR3aa: CASSFWRKLAKNIQYF
CDR3nt: TGTGCCAGCAGTTTTTGGCGAAAACTAGCCAAAAACATTCAGTACTTC

d_gene: .
abundance: once
v_gene: TRBV9
j_gene: TRBJ1-4
CDR3aa: CASSAYGATNEKLFF
CDR3nt: TGTGCCAGCAGCGCCTACGGTGCAACTAATGAAAAACTGTTTTTT

d_gene: .
abundance: .
v_gene: TRBV6-6
j_gene: TRBJ1-2
CDR3aa: CASSILHGTDAYGYTF
CDR3nt: TGTGCCAGCAGTATACTACACGGGACCGATGCTTATGGCTACACCTTC

d_gene: TRBD2
abundance: .
v_gene: TRBV10-3
j_gene: TRBJ2-7
CDR3aa: CAIGVSGGNEQYF
CDR3nt: TGTGCCATCGGGGTGAGCGGGGGGAACGAGCAGTACTTC

d_gene: TRBD1
abundance: .
v_gene: TRBV5-5
j_gene: TRBJ1-4
CDR3aa: CASSLGQGRQALFF
CDR3nt: TGTGCCAGCAGCTTGGGACAGGGCCGTCAAGCACTGTTTTTT

d_gene: TRBD2
abundance: .
v_gene: TRBV7-3
j_gene: TRBJ2-1
CDR3aa: CASSSGGSYNEQFF
CDR3nt: TGTGCCAGCAGTAGCGGGGGCTCCTACAATGAGCAGTTCTTC

d_gene: .
abundance: .
v_gene: TRBV19
j_gene: TRBJ1-5
CDR3aa: CASSIGANQPQHF
CDR3nt: TGTGCCAGTAGTATAGGAGCGAATCAGCCCCAGCATTTT

d_gene: .
abundance: .
v_gene: TRBV4-2
j_gene: TRBJ2-3
CDR3aa: CASSQGLPDTQYF
CDR3nt: TGTGCCAGCAGCCAAGGGTTGCCAGATACGCAGTATTTT

d_gene: .
abundance: .
v_gene: TRBV7-6
j_gene: TRBJ1-3
CDR3aa: CASSSKNPESGEDTIYF
CDR3nt: TGTGCCAGCAGCTCGAAAAACCCCGAGTCGGGGGAAGACACCATATATTTT

d_gene: .
abundance: .
v_gene: TRBV5-4
j_gene: TRBJ1-6
CDR3aa: CASSLGGVNSPLHF
CDR3nt: TGTGCCAGCAGCTTGGGCGGGGTTAATTCACCCCTCCACTTT

d_gene: TRBD2
abundance: .
v_gene: TRBV6-6
j_gene: TRBJ2-3
CDR3aa: CASSHSLAADTQYF
CDR3nt: TGTGCCAGCAGTCACTCTCTAGCGGCGGATACGCAGTATTTT

d_gene: .
abundance: .
v_gene: TRBV4-1
j_gene: TRBJ1-3
CDR3aa: CASSQGPVYSGNTIYF
CDR3nt: TGCGCCAGCAGCCAAGGCCCGGTTTACTCTGGAAACACCATATATTTT

d_gene: TRBD2
abundance: few
v_gene: TRBV6-4
j_gene: TRBJ2-1
CDR3aa: CASSDSTGGDYNEQFF
CDR3nt: TGTGCCAGCAGTGACTCGACGGGAGGGGACTACAATGAGCAGTTCTTC

d_gene: .
abundance: .
v_gene: TRBV6-6
j_gene: TRBJ2-1
CDR3aa: CASSYSRVEQFF
CDR3nt: TGTGCCAGCAGTTACTCGAGGGTTGAGCAGTTCTTC

d_gene: TRBD1
abundance: .
v_gene: TRBV9
j_gene: TRBJ2-7
CDR3aa: CASSVGQSSYEQYF
CDR3nt: TGTGCCAGCAGCGTGGGACAGAGCTCCTACGAGCAGTACTTC

d_gene: .
abundance: once
v_gene: TRBV5-7
j_gene: TRBJ1-3
CDR3aa: CASSIGPSGNTIYF
CDR3nt: TGTGCCAGCAGCATCGGGCCTTCTGGAAACACCATATATTTT

d_gene: .
abundance: few
v_gene: TRBV9
j_gene: TRBJ1-2
CDR3aa: CASSASTGRGYGYTF
CDR3nt: TGTGCCAGCAGCGCCTCCACAGGGAGGGGCTATGGCTACACCTTC

d_gene: .
abundance: .
v_gene: TRBV20-1
j_gene: TRBJ1-2
CDR3aa: CSARRYYGYTF
CDR3nt: TGCAGTGCTAGGCGCTATTATGGCTACACCTTC

d_gene: TRBD1
abundance: .
v_gene: TRBV9
j_gene: TRBJ1-1
CDR3aa: CASSPTGANTEAFF
CDR3nt: TGTGCCAGCAGCCCGACAGGGGCCAACACTGAAGCTTTCTTT

d_gene: .
abundance: once
v_gene: TRBV29-1
j_gene: TRBJ1-2
CDR3aa: CSVEETGQDGYTF
CDR3nt: TGCAGCGTTGAAGAAACAGGGCAGGATGGCTACACCTTC

d_gene: TRBD2
abundance: .
v_gene: TRBV7-9
j_gene: TRBJ2-7
CDR3aa: CASSGGTSGDSYEQYF
CDR3nt: TGTGCCAGCAGCGGCGGGACTAGCGGGGATTCCTACGAGCAGTACTTC

d_gene: .
abundance: .
v_gene: TRBV7-8
j_gene: TRBJ1-6
CDR3aa: CASSLRDSSYNSPLHF
CDR3nt: TGTGCCAGCAGCTTAAGAGATAGCTCCTATAATTCACCCCTCCACTTT

d_gene: TRBD1
abundance: .
v_gene: TRBV28
j_gene: TRBJ2-3
CDR3aa: CASRNSGTGVGDTQYF
CDR3nt: TGTGCCAGCAGGAATTCTGGGACAGGGGTTGGGGATACGCAGTATTTT

d_gene: .
abundance: .
v_gene: TRBV30
j_gene: TRBJ1-2
CDR3aa: CACPGTYYGYTF
CDR3nt: TGTGCCTGCCCAGGCACTTACTATGGCTACACCTTC

d_gene: .
abundance: .
v_gene: TRBV6-5
j_gene: TRBJ1-5
CDR3aa: CASSLSGGKNQPQHF
CDR3nt: TGTGCCAGCAGCCTCTCCGGGGGCAAAAATCAGCCCCAGCATTTT

d_gene: .
abundance: .
v_gene: TRBV5-8
j_gene: TRBJ1-3
CDR3aa: CASSSVEGRNTIYF
CDR3nt: TGTGCCAGCAGCTCGGTTGAAGGAAGAAACACCATATATTTT

d_gene: TRBD1
abundance: once
v_gene: TRBV28
j_gene: TRBJ1-1
CDR3aa: CASGIGGAQAFF
CDR3nt: TGTGCCAGCGGAATAGGGGGCGCGCAAGCTTTCTTT

d_gene: TRBD1
abundance: few
v_gene: TRBV2
j_gene: TRBJ1-5
CDR3aa: CASRNRGSNQPQHF
CDR3nt: TGTGCCAGCAGAAACAGGGGTAGCAATCAGCCCCAGCATTTT

d_gene: .
abundance: .
v_gene: TRBV5-5
j_gene: TRBJ2-6
CDR3aa: CASSLRATYSGANVLTF
CDR3nt: TGTGCCAGCAGCTTGCGGGCCACGTACTCTGGGGCCAACGTCCTGACTTTC

d_gene: TRBD2
abundance: .
v_gene: TRBV9
j_gene: TRBJ2-1
CDR3aa: CASSVRRGGPGDGDEQFF
CDR3nt: TGTGCCAGCAGCGTACGGCGGGGGGGCCCCGGGGATGGCGATGAGCAGTTCTTC

d_gene: TRBD1
abundance: .
v_gene: TRBV15
j_gene: TRBJ1-5
CDR3aa: CATSNQGQADQPQHF
CDR3nt: TGTGCCACCAGCAACCAGGGACAGGCAGATCAGCCCCAGCATTTT

d_gene: .
abundance: .
v_gene: TRBV9
j_gene: TRBJ2-6
CDR3aa: CASSVGAGANVLTF
CDR3nt: TGTGCCAGCAGCGTAGGGGCTGGGGCCAACGTCCTGACTTTC

d_gene: TRBD2
abundance: .
v_gene: TRBV28
j_gene: TRBJ2-1
CDR3aa: CASNSGTFYNEQFF
CDR3nt: TGTGCCAGCAACAGCGGGACGTTCTACAATGAGCAGTTCTTC

d_gene: TRBD1
abundance: .
v_gene: TRBV18
j_gene: TRBJ1-2
CDR3aa: CASSPQSRGDGYTF
CDR3nt: TGTGCCAGCTCACCGCAATCCAGGGGGGATGGCTACACCTTC

d_gene: .
abundance: once
v_gene: TRBV4-1
j_gene: TRBJ2-3
CDR3aa: CASSQEPDTQYF
CDR3nt: TGCGCCAGCAGCCAAGAACCAGATACGCAGTATTTT

d_gene: .
abundance: .
v_gene: TRBV27
j_gene: TRBJ1-2
CDR3aa: CASSHYDGGLAGYTF
CDR3nt: TGTGCCAGCAGTCATTACGACGGGGGGCTGGCTGGCTACACCTTC

d_gene: .
abundance: .
v_gene: TRBV28
j_gene: TRBJ1-1
CDR3aa: CASSTLNTEAFF
CDR3nt: TGTGCCAGCAGCACCTTAAACACTGAAGCTTTCTTT

d_gene: TRBD1
abundance: .
v_gene: TRBV6-6
j_gene: TRBJ1-1
CDR3aa: CASSYTQGAVEAFF
CDR3nt: TGTGCCAGCAGTTACACCCAGGGGGCGGTTGAAGCTTTCTTT

d_gene: .
abundance: .
v_gene: TRBV4-2
j_gene: TRBJ1-5
CDR3aa: CASSQELHLTSQPQHF
CDR3nt: TGTGCCAGCAGCCAAGAGTTACACTTAACGAGTCAGCCCCAGCATTTT

d_gene: .
abundance: .
v_gene: TRBV2
j_gene: TRBJ2-1
CDR3aa: CASRGLVEQFF
CDR3nt: TGTGCCAGCAGAGGACTGGTTGAGCAGTTCTTC

d_gene: .
abundance: .
v_gene: TRBV7-9
j_gene: TRBJ1-2
CDR3aa: CASSYSDNYGYTF
CDR3nt: TGTGCCAGCAGCTATAGTGATAACTATGGCTACACCTTC

d_gene: .
abundance: .
v_gene: TRBV28
j_gene: TRBJ2-1
CDR3aa: CASSWYYNEQFF
CDR3nt: TGTGCCAGCAGTTGGTACTACAATGAGCAGTTCTTC

d_gene: TRBD2
abundance: once
v_gene: TRBV27
j_gene: TRBJ2-1
CDR3aa: CASSFAGEYNEQFF
CDR3nt: TGTGCCAGCAGTTTTGCGGGAGAGTACAATGAGCAGTTCTTC

d_gene: .
abundance: .
v_gene: TRBV6-6
j_gene: TRBJ1-1
CDR3aa: CASSSVNTEAFF
CDR3nt: TGTGCCAGCAGTTCCGTTAACACTGAAGCTTTCTTT

d_gene: TRBD2
abundance: .
v_gene: TRBV9
j_gene: TRBJ2-3
CDR3aa: CASSVEGGSDTQYF
CDR3nt: TGTGCCAGCAGCGTGGAGGGAGGGTCAGATACGCAGTATTTT

d_gene: .
abundance: .
v_gene: TRBV4-2
j_gene: TRBJ2-1
CDR3aa: CASSQEASSYNEQFF
CDR3nt: TGTGCCAGCAGCCAAGAGGCGAGCTCCTACAATGAGCAGTTCTTC

d_gene: .
abundance: once
v_gene: TRBV9
j_gene: TRBJ2-3
CDR3aa: CASSVWWGDTQYF
CDR3nt: TGTGCCAGCAGCGTATGGTGGGGAGATACGCAGTATTTT

d_gene: .
abundance: .
v_gene: TRBV16
j_gene: TRBJ1-2
CDR3aa: CASSQFTGSQRRYGYTF
CDR3nt: TGTGCCAGCAGCCAATTTACAGGGTCCCAACGTAGGTATGGCTACACCTTC

d_gene: .
abundance: .
v_gene: TRBV27
j_gene: TRBJ1-2
CDR3aa: CASSLSPTSYYGYTF
CDR3nt: TGTGCCAGCAGTTTATCCCCGACGTCGTACTATGGCTACACCTTC

d_gene: TRBD1
abundance: .
v_gene: TRBV9
j_gene: TRBJ2-1
CDR3aa: CASKGTGVYNEQFF
CDR3nt: TGTGCCAGCAAGGGGACAGGGGTATACAATGAGCAGTTCTTC